This entry describes one T cell receptor (beta chain). This clone's antigen is unknown. Base-call qualities are not available, and no considerably larger clone is one nucleotide away. This specimen belongs to a study of OX40 agonist ivuxolimab in advanced cancers. With respect to the entire study: Ivuxolimab was an agonistic, fully human IgG2 monoclonal antibody directed against OX40 (CD134), a costimulatory receptor. Intravenous ivuxolimab was administered to patients every 2 weeks at six dose levels: 0.01, 0.1, 0.3, 1.5, 3 and 10 mg/kg. Of the 50 or so patients in dose escalation, 19 had hepatocellular carcinoma, some 15 had melanoma, 9 had renal cell carcinoma and 9 had head and neck cancer. A male proportion of almost 85% and a mean age of about 60 years, ranging from about 20 to 85, were recorded for the dose-escalation cohort. Prior anti-PD-1, anti-PD-L1 or anti-CTLA-4 therapy was permitted, and checkpoint inhibitors had been received by more than 35% of dose-escalation patients. Partial responses were achieved by three dose-escalation patients, of whom one had hepatocellular carcinoma and two had cutaneous melanoma. Peripheral TCRbeta sequencing was intended to test whether TCR sequence diversity was altered and clonal T-cell expansion was caused by ivuxolimab. The paper covers the monotherapy dose-escalation part of the phase I ivuxolimab trial, which included N ≈ 57 patients.

The trial excluded patients who had a history of autoimmune disease or who were on systemic immunosuppression. Peripheral blood for TCR sequencing was collected from all dose cohorts at baseline, on cycle 4 day 1, and on cycle 7 day 1. The samples were taken from a phase I, first-in-human, multicenter, open-label dose-escalation trial of ivuxolimab. Adults with locally advanced or metastatic head and neck squamous cell, hepatocellular, melanoma or renal cell carcinoma were enrolled in the trial. CD4+ and CD8+ T cells were sorted separately from peripheral blood before TCR sequencing. Genomic DNA was extracted from sorted cells for sequencing of the TCRbeta CDR3 region. The immunoSEQ Assay was used to sequence the TCRbeta CDR3 regions. Entries here come from immuneACCESS through TCRdb and include only in-frame sequences with V and J called. Some clones fail to appear in such tables; in the studies checked, an unresolved V gene covers under half of the shortfall, and the cause of the remainder is unknown. The sample table records tens of thousands of clones; 91% of these occur just once. The ten largest clones capture around 1.7% of the sample.

Its CDR3 holds 13 amino acids, cysteine through phenylalanine. The read is trimmed to its CDR3 DNA, 39 bases read in frame from base 1. V is cut by 6 bases and J by 1 base, and the space between the germline ends is 9 bases. From a lookup of the germline V gene, CDR1 and CDR2 are SGHVS and FQNEAQ. What the research found in general, with its limitations: Low levels of normalized T-cell clonal expansion were also seen in some patients who did not respond. After ivuxolimab, more expanded clones were found on average in CD8+ T cells than in CD4+ T cells. Which antigens the clonally expanded peripheral T cells were specific for was not determined. At doses from 0.1 to 3.0 mg/kg, clonal expansion was seen in both CD4+ and CD8+ blood T cells between baseline and week 6. Partial responders in the 0.1-3.0 mg/kg groups had among the lowest normalized peripheral clonal expansion, especially among CD8+ T cells.

Sequencing was performed on CD4+ or CD8+ T cells sorted from blood, taken in a trial of the OX40 agonist ivuxolimab. The sequence was collected from an adult with an advanced solid tumor such as melanoma, head and neck, liver or kidney cancer. The chain couples TRBV7-8 to TRBJ1-1; perhaps TRBD1 is the D gene, with 5 bases matching. The CDR3 region: CASSRQRNTEAFF. The sequence in DNA is TGTGCCAGCAGTCGACAGAGGAACACTGAAGCTTTCTTT.